This T cell receptor (beta chain) was identified during a study of blood T cell repertoires in COVID-19. Background on the study: Samples taken during acute and convalescent COVID-19 were collected in the United States, Italy and Spain. Sources were T cells, B-cell-depleted T cells, or PBMCs; the material itself was cDNA or gDNA.

Original data processing: By means of reference gene primer amplification, nucleated cell counts were estimated. Only in-frame clones appear in the TCRdb table, and some are missing; sequencing was by immunoSEQ multiplex PCR. The V and J calls and the clone size are those of that table, but D and trimming were determined from the DNA. The table has 140,000 or so clones, about 83% seen once. Trimming stripped 1 base from V and 2 bases from J, with 11 bases between. The CDR3 spans 15 residues. CDR1 is SGHTA and CDR2 is FQGNSA in the germline V gene. The receptor's source is a woman aged 50 to 65 with active or convalescent COVID-19. The sample was peripheral blood. This chain uses TRBV7-2 with TRBJ2-5; D might be TRBD1 (6 bases). CDR3 nucleotides: TGTGCCAGCAGCTTAGGAGACAGGTGGCAAGAGACCCAGTACTTC. Protein product: CASSLGDRWQETQYF.